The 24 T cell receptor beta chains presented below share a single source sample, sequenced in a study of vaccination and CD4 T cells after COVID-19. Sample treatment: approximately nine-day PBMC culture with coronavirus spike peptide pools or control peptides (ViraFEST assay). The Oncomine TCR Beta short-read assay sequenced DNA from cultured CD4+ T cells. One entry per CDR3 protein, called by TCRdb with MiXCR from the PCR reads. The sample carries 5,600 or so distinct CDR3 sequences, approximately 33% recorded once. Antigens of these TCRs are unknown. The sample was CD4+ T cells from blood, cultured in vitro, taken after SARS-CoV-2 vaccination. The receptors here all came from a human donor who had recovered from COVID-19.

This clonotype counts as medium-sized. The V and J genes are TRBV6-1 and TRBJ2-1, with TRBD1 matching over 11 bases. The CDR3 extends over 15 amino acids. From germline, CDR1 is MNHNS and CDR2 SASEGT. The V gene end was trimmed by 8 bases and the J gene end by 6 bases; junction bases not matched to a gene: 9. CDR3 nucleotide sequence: TGTGCCAGCCATACCGGGACAGGGGGGTTCAATGAGCAGTTCTTC. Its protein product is CASHTGTGGFNEQFF.

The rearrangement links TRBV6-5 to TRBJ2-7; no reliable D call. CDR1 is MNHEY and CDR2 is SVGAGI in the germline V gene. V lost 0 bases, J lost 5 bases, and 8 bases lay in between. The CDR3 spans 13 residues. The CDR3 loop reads CASSYSRYHEQYF. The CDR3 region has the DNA TGTGCCAGCAGTTACTCGCGGTACCACGAGCAGTACTTC.

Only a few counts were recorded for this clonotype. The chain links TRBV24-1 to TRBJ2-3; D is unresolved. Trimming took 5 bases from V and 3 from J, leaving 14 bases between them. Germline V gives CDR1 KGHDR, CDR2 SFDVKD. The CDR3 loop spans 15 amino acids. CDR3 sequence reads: CATSVGSPQTDTQYF. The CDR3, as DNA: TGTGCCACCAGTGTCGGGTCCCCTCAAACAGATACGCAGTATTTT.

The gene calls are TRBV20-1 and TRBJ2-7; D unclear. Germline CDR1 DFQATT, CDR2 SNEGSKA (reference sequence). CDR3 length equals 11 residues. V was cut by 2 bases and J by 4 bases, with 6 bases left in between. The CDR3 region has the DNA TGCAGTGCTAGACAGGAGTACGAGCAGTACTTC. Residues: CSARQEYEQYF.

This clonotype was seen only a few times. This CDR3 is CASSESSYEQYF. For the CDR3, the DNA is TGTGCCAGCAGTGAAAGTTCCTACGAGCAGTACTTC. The genes are TRBV6-1 and TRBJ2-7, with D unresolved. V gave up 2 bases and J gave up 1 base, with 3 bases separating them. The CDR3 runs 12 residues. Germline V gene data show CDR1 as MNHNS and CDR2 as SASEGT.

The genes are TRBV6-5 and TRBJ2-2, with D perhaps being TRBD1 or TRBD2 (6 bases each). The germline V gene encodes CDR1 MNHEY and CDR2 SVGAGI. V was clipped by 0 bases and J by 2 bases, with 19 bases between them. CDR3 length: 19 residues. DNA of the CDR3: TGTGCCAGCAGTTACTCGAGACGAGGGGGGCTCCCTAACACCGGGGAGCTGTTTTTT. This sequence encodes CASSYSRRGGLPNTGELFF.

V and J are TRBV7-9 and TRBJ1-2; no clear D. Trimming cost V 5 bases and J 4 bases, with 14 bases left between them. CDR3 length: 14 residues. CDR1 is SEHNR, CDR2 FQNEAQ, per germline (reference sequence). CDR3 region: CASSASSTRYGYTF. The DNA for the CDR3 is TGTGCCAGCAGCGCCAGTTCAACCCGCTATGGCTACACCTTC.

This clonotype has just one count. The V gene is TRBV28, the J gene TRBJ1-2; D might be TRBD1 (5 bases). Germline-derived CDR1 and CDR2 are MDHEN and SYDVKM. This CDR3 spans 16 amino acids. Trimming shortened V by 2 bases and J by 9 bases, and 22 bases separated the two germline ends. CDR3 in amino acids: CASSLPGGGLSHRYTF. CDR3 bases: TGTGCCAGCAGTTTACCGGGTGGGGGTCTTAGTCACCGCTACACCTTC.

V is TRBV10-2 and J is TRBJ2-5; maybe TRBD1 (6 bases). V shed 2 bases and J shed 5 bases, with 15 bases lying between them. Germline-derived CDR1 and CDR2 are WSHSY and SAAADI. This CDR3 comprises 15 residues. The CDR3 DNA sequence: TGCGCCAGCAGTGAGACAGGGCCCTCGTGGGAGACCCAGTACTTC. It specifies CASSETGPSWETQYF.

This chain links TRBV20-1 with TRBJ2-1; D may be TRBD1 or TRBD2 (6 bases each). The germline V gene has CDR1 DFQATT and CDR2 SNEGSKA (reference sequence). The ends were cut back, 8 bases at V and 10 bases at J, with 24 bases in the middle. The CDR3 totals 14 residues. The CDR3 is CSTQRGDINGEQFF. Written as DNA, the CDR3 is TGCAGTACCCAAAGGGGGGATATCAACGGGGAGCAGTTCTTC.

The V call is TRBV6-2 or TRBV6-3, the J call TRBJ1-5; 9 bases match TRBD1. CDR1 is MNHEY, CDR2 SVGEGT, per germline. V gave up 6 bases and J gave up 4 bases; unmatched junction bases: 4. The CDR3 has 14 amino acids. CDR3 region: CASRETGGNQPQHF. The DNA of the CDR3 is TGTGCCAGCAGGGAGACAGGGGGTAATCAGCCCCAGCATTTT.

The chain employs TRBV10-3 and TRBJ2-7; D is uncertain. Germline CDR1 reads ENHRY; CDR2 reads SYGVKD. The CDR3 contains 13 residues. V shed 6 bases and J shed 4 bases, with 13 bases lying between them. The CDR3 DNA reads TGTGCCATCAGAGGACGCTTGTCTTACGAGCAGTACTTC. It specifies CAIRGRLSYEQYF.

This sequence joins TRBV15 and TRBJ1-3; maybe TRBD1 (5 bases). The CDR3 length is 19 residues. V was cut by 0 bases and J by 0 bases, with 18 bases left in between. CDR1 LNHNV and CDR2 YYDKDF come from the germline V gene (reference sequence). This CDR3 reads CATSRDFPGYGNSGNTIYF. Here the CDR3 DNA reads TGTGCCACCAGCAGAGATTTCCCAGGGTATGGGAACTCTGGAAACACCATATATTTT.

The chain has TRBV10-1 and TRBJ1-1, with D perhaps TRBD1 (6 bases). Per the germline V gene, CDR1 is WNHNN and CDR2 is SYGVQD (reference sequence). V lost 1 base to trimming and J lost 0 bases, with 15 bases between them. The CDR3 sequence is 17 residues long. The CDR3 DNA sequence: TGCGCCAGCAGTGAGTGGGGACAAACCGGTGTGAACACTGAAGCTTTCTTT. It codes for CASSEWGQTGVNTEAFF.

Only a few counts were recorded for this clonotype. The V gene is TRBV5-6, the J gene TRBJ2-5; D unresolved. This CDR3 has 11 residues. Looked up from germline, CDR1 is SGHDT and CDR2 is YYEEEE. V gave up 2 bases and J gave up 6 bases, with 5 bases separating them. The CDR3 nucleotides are TGTGCCAGCAGCTTCGGCCAGACCCAGTACTTC. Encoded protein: CASSFGQTQYF. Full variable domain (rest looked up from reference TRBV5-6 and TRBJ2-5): DAGVTQSPTHLIKTRGQQVTLRCSPKSGHDTVSWYQQALGQGPQFIFQYYEEEERQRGNFPDRFSGHQFPNYSSELNVNALLLGDSALYLCASSFGQTQYFGPGTRLLVL.

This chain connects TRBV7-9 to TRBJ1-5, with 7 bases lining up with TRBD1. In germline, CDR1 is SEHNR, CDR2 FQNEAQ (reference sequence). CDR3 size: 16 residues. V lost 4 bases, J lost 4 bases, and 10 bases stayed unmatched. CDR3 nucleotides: TGTGCCAGCAGCTCTTCCGAGACAGGGTGGAATCAGCCCCAGCATTTT. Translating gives CASSSSETGWNQPQHF.

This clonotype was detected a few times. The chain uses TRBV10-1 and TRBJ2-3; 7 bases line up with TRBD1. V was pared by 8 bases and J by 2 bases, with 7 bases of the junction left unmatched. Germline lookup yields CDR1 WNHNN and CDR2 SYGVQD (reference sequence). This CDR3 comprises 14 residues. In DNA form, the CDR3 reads TGCGCCAGCTCTAAGGGACAGACCACAGATACGCAGTATTTT. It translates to CASSKGQTTDTQYF.

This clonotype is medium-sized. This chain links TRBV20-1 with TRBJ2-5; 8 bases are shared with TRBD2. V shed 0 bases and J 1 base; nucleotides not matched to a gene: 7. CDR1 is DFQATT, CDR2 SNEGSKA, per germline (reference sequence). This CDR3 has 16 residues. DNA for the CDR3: TGCAGTGCTAGAGATGACGGGACTAGGTCCCAAGAGACCCAGTACTTC. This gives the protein CSARDDGTRSQETQYF.

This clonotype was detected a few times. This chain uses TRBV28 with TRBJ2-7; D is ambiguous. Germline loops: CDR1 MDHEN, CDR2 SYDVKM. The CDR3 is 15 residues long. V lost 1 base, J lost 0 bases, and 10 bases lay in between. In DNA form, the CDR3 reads TGTGCCAGCAGTTTATCTGGTATGAGCTCCTACGAGCAGTACTTC. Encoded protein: CASSLSGMSSYEQYF. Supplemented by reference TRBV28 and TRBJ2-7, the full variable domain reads DVKVTQSSRYLVKRTGEKVFLECVQDMDHENMFWYRQDPGLGLRLIYFSYDVKMKEKGDIPEGYSVSREKKERFSLILESASTNQTSMYLCASSLSGMSSYEQYFGPGTRLTVT.

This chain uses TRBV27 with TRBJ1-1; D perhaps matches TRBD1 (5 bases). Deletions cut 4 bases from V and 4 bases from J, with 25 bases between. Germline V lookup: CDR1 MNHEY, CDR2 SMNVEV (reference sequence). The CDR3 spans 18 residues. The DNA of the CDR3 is TGTGCCAGCAGTTCATTACTTCACAGAGGTAGGGGTGGCACTGAAGCTTTCTTT. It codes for CASSSLLHRGRGGTEAFF.

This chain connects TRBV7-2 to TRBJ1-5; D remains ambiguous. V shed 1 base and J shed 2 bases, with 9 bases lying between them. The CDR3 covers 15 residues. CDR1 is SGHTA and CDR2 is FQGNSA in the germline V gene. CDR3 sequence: CASSLGWQGNQPQHF. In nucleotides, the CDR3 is TGTGCCAGCAGCTTAGGGTGGCAGGGCAATCAGCCCCAGCATTTT. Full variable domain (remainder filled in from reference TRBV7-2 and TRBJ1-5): GAGVSQSPSNKVTEKGKDVELRCDPISGHTALYWYRQSLGQGLEFLIYFQGNSAPDKSGLPSDRFSAERTGGSVSTLTIQRTQQEDSAVYLCASSLGWQGNQPQHFGDGTRLSIL.

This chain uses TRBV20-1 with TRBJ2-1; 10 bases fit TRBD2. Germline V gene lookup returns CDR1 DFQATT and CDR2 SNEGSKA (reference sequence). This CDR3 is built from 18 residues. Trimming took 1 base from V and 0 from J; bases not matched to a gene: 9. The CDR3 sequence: CSARGLAGLSSSYNEQFF. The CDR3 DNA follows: TGCAGTGCTAGAGGACTAGCGGGTCTCTCAAGCTCCTACAATGAGCAGTTCTTC.

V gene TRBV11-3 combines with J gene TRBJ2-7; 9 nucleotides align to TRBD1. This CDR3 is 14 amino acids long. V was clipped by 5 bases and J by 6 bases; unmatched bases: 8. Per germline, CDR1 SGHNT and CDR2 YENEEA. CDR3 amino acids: CASSITGGDVEQYF. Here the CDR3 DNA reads TGTGCCAGCAGCATTACAGGGGGCGACGTCGAGCAGTACTTC.

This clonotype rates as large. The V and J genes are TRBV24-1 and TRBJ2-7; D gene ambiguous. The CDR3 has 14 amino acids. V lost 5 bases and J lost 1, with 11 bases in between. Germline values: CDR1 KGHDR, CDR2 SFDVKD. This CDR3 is CATSGRDNSYEQYF. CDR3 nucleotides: TGTGCCACCAGTGGCAGAGACAATTCCTACGAGCAGTACTTC.